These 19 T cell receptor beta chains came from one sample sequenced in a study of OX40 agonist ivuxolimab in advanced cancers. The assay was immunoSEQ multiplex PCR, and TCRdb's table has in-frame clones only and misses some. The sample has 35,000 to 55,000 clones, roughly four fifths seen once. This specimen was CD4+ or CD8+ T cells sorted from blood, taken in a trial of the OX40 agonist ivuxolimab. The receptors originated from an adult with an advanced solid tumor such as melanoma, head and neck, liver or kidney cancer.

The V and J genes are TRBV6-5 and TRBJ2-1; 11 bases align to TRBD2. The CDR3 loop spans 16 amino acids. J lost 5 bases, V lost 4 bases, and 7 bases had no gene match. CDR1 and CDR2 from the germline V gene are MNHEY and SVGAGI. The CDR3 loop reads CASSSGLAGGDNEQFF. The CDR3 nucleotides read TGTGCCAGCAGTTCAGGACTAGCGGGTGGGGACAATGAGCAGTTCTTC.

This chain links TRBV7-6 with TRBJ1-2; no reliable D call. The germline V gene encodes CDR1 SGHVS and CDR2 FNYEAQ. Trimming removed 0 bases at V and 4 bases at J, with 6 bases between. This CDR3 has 13 amino acids. The CDR3 bases are TGTGCCAGCAGCTTAGCACATGTCTATGGCTACACCTTC. As protein: CASSLAHVYGYTF.

V is TRBV21-1 and J is TRBJ1-3; the table's D gene call, TRBD1, was not cross checked with the DNA. TRBV21-1 is recorded as a pseudogene. The length of the CDR3 is 17 residues. CDR3 region: CASSNPWTEAAGNTIYF. The CDR3 DNA reads TGTGCCAGCAGCAACCCCTGGACAGAGGCCGCTGGAAACACCATATATTTT.

The chain uses TRBV6-5 and TRBJ2-1, with 8 bases lining up with TRBD2. V lost 2 bases to trimming and J lost 7 bases; unmatched junction nucleotides: 10. The CDR3 is 16 residues long. From germline, CDR1 is MNHEY and CDR2 SVGAGI. CDR3 sequence reads: CASSYAIQAGENEQFF. The CDR3 DNA is TGTGCCAGCAGTTACGCCATCCAAGCGGGAGAGAATGAGCAGTTCTTC.

V and J are TRBV7-9 and TRBJ1-2; 9 bases match TRBD1. The CDR3 contains 17 residues. V was pared by 5 bases and J by 1 base, with 11 bases of the junction left unmatched. Germline V gene data show CDR1 as SEHNR and CDR2 as FQNEAQ (reference sequence). In DNA, the CDR3 is TGTGCCAGCAGCCGAGGACAGGGGCGCCCCGGTAACTATGGCTACACCTTC. It specifies CASSRGQGRPGNYGYTF. The full variable domain, rest sourced from reference TRBV7-9 and TRBJ1-2, is DTGVSQNPRHKITKRGQNVTFRCDPISEHNRLYWYRQTLGQGPEFLTYFQNEAQLEKSRLLSDRFSAERPKGSFSTLEIQRTEQGDSAMYLCASSRGQGRPGNYGYTFGSGTRLTVV.

The V call is TRBV9, the J call TRBJ2-5; the match to TRBD2 covers 11 bases. Germline V lookup: CDR1 SGDLS, CDR2 YYNGEE. Trimming took 0 bases from V and 6 from J; bases not matched to a gene: 4. The CDR3 has 15 amino acids. CDR3 DNA: TGTGCCAGCAGCGTAGGTACTAGCGGGAGCAAGACCCAGTACTTC. It encodes CASSVGTSGSKTQYF. Full variable domain (outside the CDR3, taken from reference TRBV9 and TRBJ2-5): DSGVTQTPKHLITATGQRVTLRCSPRSGDLSVYWYQQSLDQGLQFLIQYYNGEERAKGNILERFSAQQFPDLHSELNLSSLELGDSALYFCASSVGTSGSKTQYFGPGTRLLVL.

V is TRBV28 and J is TRBJ2-3; 8 nucleotides line up with TRBD2. This CDR3 contains 14 residues. Trimming cost V 6 bases and J 0 bases; bases outside gene matches: 2. Looked up from germline, CDR1 is MDHEN and CDR2 is SYDVKM. In nucleotides, the CDR3 is TGTGCCAGCAGCCCTAGCGGGAGCACAGATACGCAGTATTTT. Translation gives CASSPSGSTDTQYF.

This sequence joins TRBV19 and TRBJ2-1; no clear D. The V and J ends lost 8 bases and 8 bases respectively, with 13 bases between them. This CDR3 region has 12 residues. Per germline, CDR1 LNHDA and CDR2 SQIVND (reference sequence). CDR3 residues: CASSRKGHEQFF. CDR3 sequence (DNA): TGTGCCAGTTCGCGGAAGGGTCATGAGCAGTTCTTC.

This sequence joins TRBV4-1 and TRBJ1-2; TRBD1 matches at 7 bases. The length of the CDR3 is 16 residues. V trimming: 2 bases; J trimming: 8 bases; junction bases outside the gene matches: 14. The germline gives CDR1 MGHRA, CDR2 YSYEKL. For the CDR3, the DNA is TGCGCCAGCAGCCAATTAACCGGGACAGAATCGAACGGCTACACCTTC. It translates to CASSQLTGTESNGYTF.

The gene calls are TRBV11-3 and TRBJ1-1, with D tentatively TRBD1 (5 bases). This CDR3 is 14 amino acids long. The V and J ends lost 4 bases and 0 bases respectively, with 9 bases between them. Germline-derived CDR1 and CDR2 are SGHNT and YENEEA. The DNA of the CDR3 is TGTGCCAGCAGCTCCGGGGGAATGAACACTGAAGCTTTCTTT. Translated: CASSSGGMNTEAFF.

This chain connects TRBV5-4 to TRBJ2-7; 8 nucleotides line up with TRBD1. Germline V gene lookup returns CDR1 SGHNT and CDR2 YYREEE (reference sequence). The V segment lost 4 bases and the J segment 1 base; nucleotides outside the gene matches: 13. The CDR3 runs 17 residues. CDR3 amino acids: CASSPDPGQGWSYEQYF. The CDR3 bases are TGTGCCAGCAGCCCTGACCCCGGACAGGGTTGGTCCTACGAGCAGTACTTC.

V usage is TRBV5-8 and J usage is TRBJ2-1; 8 nucleotides line up with TRBD2. This CDR3 is 15 amino acids long. Germline CDR1 reads SGHTS; CDR2 reads YDEGEE. The trim removed 1 base at V and 7 bases at J, leaving 7 bases unmatched. CDR3 in DNA: TGTGCCAGCAGCTTGTCCGGGACTAGAGGAAATGAGCAGTTCTTC. Its protein product is CASSLSGTRGNEQFF.

The chain uses TRBV7-6 and TRBJ2-3, with 10 positions matching TRBD1. This CDR3 comprises 18 residues. J was trimmed by 3 bases and V by 4 bases; bases with no gene match: 13. The germline V gene has CDR1 SGHVS and CDR2 FNYEAQ. The CDR3 region has the DNA TGTGCCAGCAGCTCTTCTGAGGCCTGGGACAGGGGTACAGATACGCAGTATTTT. This gives the protein CASSSSEAWDRGTDTQYF.

The genes are TRBV1 and TRBJ1-4; TRBD1 was called by the table and not checked on the DNA. TRBV1 is a pseudogene. This CDR3 contains 18 residues. The CDR3, as DNA: TGCACCAGCAGCCAAGACCCCCCTGGGGCAGGCCCTAATGAAAAACTGTTTTTT. Translating it yields CTSSQDPPGAGPNEKLFF.

The rearrangement links TRBV10-3 to TRBJ1-5, with 12 bases matching TRBD1. This CDR3 has 15 amino acids. Germline V gene data show CDR1 as ENHRY and CDR2 as SYGVKD. Trimming removed 4 bases from V and 6 bases from J; junction bases left unmatched: 4. DNA for the CDR3: TGTGCCATCAGTGGGGGACAGGGGGCCGGTCAGCCCCAGCATTTT. This sequence encodes CAISGGQGAGQPQHF.

V and J are TRBV15 and TRBJ2-5; D tentatively reads TRBD1 or TRBD2 (7 bases each). With 3 bases removed from V and 2 bases from J, the gap between germline ends came to 16 bases. This CDR3 has 16 amino acids. CDR1 is LNHNV, CDR2 YYDKDF, per germline (reference sequence). The CDR3 DNA sequence: TGTGCCACCAGCAGGGGAGGGGGCGCAGGGCAAGAGACCCAGTACTTC. Amino acids: CATSRGGGAGQETQYF.

This clone was recorded only once. This chain joins TRBV6-1 and TRBJ2-1; D gene ambiguous. Trimming removed 2 bases from V and 4 bases from J, with 3 bases in between. Germline V lookup: CDR1 MNHNS, CDR2 SASEGT. The CDR3 is 12 amino acids. The CDR3 DNA reads TGTGCCAGCAGTGAAAGTTACAATGAGCAGTTCTTC. It is translated as CASSESYNEQFF.

In this sample, this clone turned up once. The rearrangement uses TRBV7-8 and TRBJ2-7; 11 nucleotides align to TRBD1. The CDR3 consists of 14 residues. CDR1 and CDR2 (germline): SGHVS, FQNEAQ. With 5 bases clipped from V and 5 bases from J, the junction kept 5 bases outside the gene matches. CDR3 sequence: CASSVGQGVHEQYF. The CDR3 DNA sequence: TGTGCCAGCAGCGTGGGACAGGGGGTCCACGAGCAGTACTTC.

This clone was recorded a few times. The CDR3: CAISPRESPSEQYF. The CDR3 DNA follows: TGTGCCATCAGTCCCCGGGAGTCCCCCTCCGAGCAGTACTTC. The chain carries TRBV10-3 and TRBJ2-7; D is perhaps TRBD2 (6 bases). Trimming took 5 bases from V and 6 from J, leaving 17 bases between them. CDR1 ENHRY and CDR2 SYGVKD come from the germline V gene. This CDR3 has 14 residues.